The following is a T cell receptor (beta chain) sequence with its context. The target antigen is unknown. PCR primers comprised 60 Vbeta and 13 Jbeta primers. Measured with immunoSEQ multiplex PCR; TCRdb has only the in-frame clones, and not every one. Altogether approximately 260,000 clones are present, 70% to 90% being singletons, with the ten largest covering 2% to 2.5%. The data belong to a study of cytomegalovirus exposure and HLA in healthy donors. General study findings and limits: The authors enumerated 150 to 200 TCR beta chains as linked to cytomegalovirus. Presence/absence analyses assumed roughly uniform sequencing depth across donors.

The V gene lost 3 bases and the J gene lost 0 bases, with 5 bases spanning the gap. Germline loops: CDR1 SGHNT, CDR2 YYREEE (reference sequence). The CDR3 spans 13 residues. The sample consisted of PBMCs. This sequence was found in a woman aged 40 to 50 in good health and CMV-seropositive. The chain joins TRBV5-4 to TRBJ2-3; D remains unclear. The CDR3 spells CASSWQSTDTQYF. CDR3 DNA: TGTGCCAGCAGCTGGCAGAGCACAGATACGCAGTATTTT. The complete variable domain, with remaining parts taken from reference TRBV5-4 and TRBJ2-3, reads ETGVTQSPTHLIKTRGQQVTLRCSSQSGHNTVSWYQQALGQGPQFIFQYYREEENGRGNFPPRFSGLQFPNYSSELNVNALELDDSALYLCASSWQSTDTQYFGPGTRLTVL.